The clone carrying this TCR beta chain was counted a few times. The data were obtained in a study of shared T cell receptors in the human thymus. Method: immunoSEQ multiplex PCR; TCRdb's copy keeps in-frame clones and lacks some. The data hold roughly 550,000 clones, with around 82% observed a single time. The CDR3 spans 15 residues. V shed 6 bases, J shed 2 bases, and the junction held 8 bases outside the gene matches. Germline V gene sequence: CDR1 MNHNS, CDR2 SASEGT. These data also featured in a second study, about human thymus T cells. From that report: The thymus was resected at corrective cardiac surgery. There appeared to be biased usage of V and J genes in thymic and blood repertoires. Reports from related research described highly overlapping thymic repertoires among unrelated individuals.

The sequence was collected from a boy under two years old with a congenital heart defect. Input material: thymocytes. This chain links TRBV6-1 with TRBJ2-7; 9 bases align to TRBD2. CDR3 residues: CASSRLAAATYEQYF. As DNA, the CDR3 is TGTGCCAGCAGCCGACTAGCGGCGGCTACCTACGAGCAGTACTTC.